This TCR beta chain was obtained from a study of synovial regulatory T cells in juvenile arthritis (dated by TCRdb to the mid-2010s). For the wider study: Among the sequenced patients, three were classified as therapy-naive, methotrexate plus infliximab was given to one, methotrexate was given to roughly six, and treatment information was unavailable for one. Using matched patient samples, the researchers compared TCRbeta CDR3 repertoires across three groups: blood iaTreg cells, other blood Treg cells and synovial fluid Treg cells. Effector T cell subsets were also sequenced in this cohort for comparisons, but the Treg dataset alone covers only blood and synovial fluid Treg cells. The TCR repertoire comparisons covered Treg and Teff subsets from fewer than 12 JIA patients with active disease.

Paper-wide results and their limitations: Compared with other blood Treg cells, blood iaTreg cells had lower TCR diversity, a finding consistent with antigen-driven expansion. Across patients, iaTreg TCR repertoires were largely private, and these iaTreg repertoires partially overlapped with synovial Teff and blood CPL repertoires. Synovial Treg cells shared more CDR3 sequences with iaTreg cells than with other blood Treg cells, and Chao-Jaccard similarity confirmed that synovial Treg cells were more closely related to iaTreg cells.

Note on this clone: Its cognate antigen has yet to be identified.

The library was made by the immunoSEQ multiplex PCR assay. TCRbeta CDR3 sequencing was carried out by Adaptive Biotechnologies. Per the authors' processing: Repertoire similarity was assessed using the Chao-modified Jaccard index and the median clonotype overlap from 200 random subsamples at equal sample size. The similarity analyses were run on either productive nucleotide sequences or amino acid sequences translated in silico. Hierarchical clustering with single linkage and t-SNE based on Chao-modified Jaccard distances were applied for the comparison of repertoires. After normalising for sample size, the researchers measured repertoire diversity with the Renyi index across a range of alpha values. Imported from immuneACCESS, the table was reduced by TCRdb to in-frame sequences with V and J called. These copies leave out some clones; in studies compared against another copy, an unresolved V gene accounts for under half, and the cause of the remainder is not known. From that table come the V and J calls and clone size; the DNA was used to work out D and trimming. The table kept for this sample lists approximately 10,000 clones. The ten largest clones capture approximately 0.7% of the sample.

Sequences SGHDT (CDR1) and YYEEEE (CDR2) are obtained from the germline V gene. From the cysteine up to the phenylalanine, the CDR3 has a length of 14 residues. No DNA is recorded. TCR repertoire donors were about eleven juvenile idiopathic arthritis patients with active disease who had not reached inactive disease, 3 polyarticular and 8 oligoarticular. The median age of the TCR-sequenced patients was just under 12 years (range roughly 2.2-25), and their median disease duration was roughly seven years (range 0.2-19.1). Samples for TCR repertoire analysis were collected at two centres in Italy. Peripheral blood mononuclear cells were separated using a Histopaque-1077 density gradient and frozen in roughly 90% FCS with about 10% DMSO.

The sequence is built from TRBV5-6 and TRBJ1-6. Material: Treg cells from blood. Taken with the paper, the label for cell subset or site translates to: remaining (HLA-DR-negative) circulating blood Treg cells. This clonotype originated in a donor aged 2-35 years with juvenile idiopathic arthritis. CDR3 protein: CASSLVAGGSPLHF.